Shown below are 27 T cell receptor beta chains from a single sample sequenced in a study of Ad26.COV2.S vaccination and SARS-CoV-2 variants. Assay used: immunoSEQ multiplex PCR; TCRdb lists only in-frame clones, some missing. The sample includes 180,000 or so clones, 87% of them seen just once. The material was peripheral blood, obtained after recovery from COVID-19. The receptors were gathered from a human donor who had recovered from COVID-19.

The rearrangement joins TRBV2 to TRBJ2-7, with D possibly being TRBD1 or TRBD2 (5 bases each). V lost 5 bases to trimming and J lost 4 bases, with 21 bases between them. CDR1 and CDR2 from the germline V gene are SNHLY and FYNNEI. This CDR3 contains 16 residues. The CDR3 DNA is TGTGCCAGCAGTACCTTGGGACGGGAAGGGCTTTACGAGCAGTACTTC. Amino acids: CASSTLGREGLYEQYF.

This clone appeared a single time. Here the CDR3 reads CASSLAEGTFSETQYF. In DNA, the CDR3 is TGCGCCAGCAGCTTGGCCGAGGGGACCTTCTCGGAGACCCAGTACTTC. The chain links TRBV5-1 to TRBJ2-5; D is tentatively TRBD1 or TRBD2 (5 bases each). V dropped 0 bases and J dropped 5 bases, with 17 bases sitting between them. The CDR3 contains 16 residues. From germline, CDR1 is SGHRS and CDR2 YFSETQ.

This sequence joins TRBV9 and TRBJ2-3; 9 bases align to TRBD2. The V gene end was trimmed by 0 bases and the J gene end by 6 bases; junction bases not matched to a gene: 5. The length of the CDR3 is 15 residues. Germline loops: CDR1 SGDLS, CDR2 YYNGEE. DNA of the CDR3: TGTGCCAGCAGCGTAGGAGGGGCGGGAGGGGATACGCAGTATTTT. Translated, it gives CASSVGGAGGDTQYF.

This rearrangement joins TRBV7-3 to TRBJ1-1; weak D call: TRBD1 (5 bases). The V end was cut by 2 bases, the J end by 6 bases, with 10 bases between. The CDR3 has 13 residues. The germline gives CDR1 SGHTA, CDR2 FQGTGA. Here the CDR3 DNA reads TGTGCCAGCAGCTTAGGGGCGCGATCTGAAGCTTTCTTT. Residues: CASSLGARSEAFF. The variable domain in full, completed from reference TRBV7-3 and TRBJ1-1, reads GAGVSQTPSNKVTEKGKYVELRCDPISGHTALYWYRQSLGQGPEFLIYFQGTGAADDSGLPNDRFFAVRPEGSVSTLKIQRTERGDSAVYLCASSLGARSEAFFGQGTRLTVV.

The V gene is TRBV6-5, the J gene TRBJ2-1, with a weak D call TRBD1 (5 bases). The ends were cut back, 7 bases at V and 10 bases at J, with 11 bases in the middle. The CDR3 spans 11 residues. CDR1 MNHEY and CDR2 SVGAGI come from the germline V gene. The CDR3 DNA follows: TGTGCCAGCACCCTGAGACAGGAGCAGTTCTTC. It yields the protein CASTLRQEQFF.

The chain combines TRBV4-2 with TRBJ2-4, with TRBD1 identical over 7 bases. The V gene end was trimmed by 2 bases and the J gene end by 9 bases; junction bases not matched to a gene: 13. In germline, CDR1 is LGHNA, CDR2 YNFKEQ. The CDR3 contains 16 residues. The CDR3 sequence: CASSQNSRGSISIQYF. CDR3 in DNA: TGTGCCAGCAGCCAAAATAGCAGGGGGTCTATCAGCATTCAGTACTTC.

The V and J genes are TRBV20-1 and TRBJ1-1; D perhaps matches TRBD1 (5 bases). CDR1 DFQATT and CDR2 SNEGSKA come from the germline V gene (reference sequence). The CDR3 runs 13 residues. Trimming removed 3 bases at V and 0 bases at J, with 8 bases between. This CDR3 is CSASVTVNTEAFF. The DNA of the CDR3 is TGCAGTGCTAGTGTGACAGTGAACACTGAAGCTTTCTTT.

This chain joins TRBV4-1 and TRBJ2-5, with 7 bases lining up with TRBD2. Germline V gives CDR1 MGHRA, CDR2 YSYEKL. After removal of 0 bases from V and 5 bases from J, the junction contained 3 bases not matched to a gene. This CDR3 is built from 14 residues. In nucleotides, the CDR3 is TGCGCCAGCAGCCAAGAAACTAGCGTGGAGACCCAGTACTTC. This sequence encodes CASSQETSVETQYF.

The chain combines TRBV2 with TRBJ1-3; D not certain. Germline CDR1 reads SNHLY; CDR2 reads FYNNEI. V dropped 2 bases and J dropped 0 bases, with 8 bases sitting between them. The CDR3 spans 15 residues. CDR3 region: CASSERLFSGNTIYF. For the CDR3, the DNA is TGTGCCAGCAGTGAAAGACTGTTCTCTGGAAACACCATATATTTT.

The J gene is TRBJ2-6, the V gene TRBV5-8; either TRBD1 or TRBD2 may supply D (5 bases each). Trimming stripped 0 bases from V and 2 bases from J, with 6 bases between. The CDR3 is made up of 15 amino acids. The germline V gene encodes CDR1 SGHTS and CDR2 YDEGEE. CDR3 bases: TGTGCCAGCAGCTTGGGGGGGACTGGGGCCAACGTCCTGACTTTC. This translates into CASSLGGTGANVLTF.

The V call is TRBV6-5, the J call TRBJ2-2; 9 positions match TRBD2. This CDR3 has 16 residues. Trimming took 1 base from V and 5 from J; bases not matched to a gene: 5. From germline, CDR1 is MNHEY and CDR2 SVGAGI. CDR3 nucleotide sequence: TGTGCCAGCAGTTACTTGGGTAGCGGGAGAACCGGGGAGCTGTTTTTT. Translated, it gives CASSYLGSGRTGELFF.

The chain uses TRBV4-1 and TRBJ2-1; D gene ambiguous. The V gene's germline CDR1 is MGHRA and CDR2 YSYEKL. Trimming shortened V by 0 bases and J by 4 bases, and 13 bases separated the two germline ends. CDR3 length: 16 amino acids. The CDR3 sequence is CASSQEWPNLYNEQFF. The CDR3 coding sequence is TGCGCCAGCAGCCAAGAGTGGCCGAACTTGTACAATGAGCAGTTCTTC.

J is TRBJ1-2 and V is TRBV2; tentative D call: TRBD1 (5 bases). The V and J ends lost 2 bases and 7 bases respectively, with 11 bases between them. CDR1 is SNHLY, CDR2 FYNNEI, per germline. This CDR3 is built from 13 residues. The CDR3 bases are TGTGCCAGCAGTGAATTCGGGGGACTTGGCTACACCTTC. Amino acid sequence: CASSEFGGLGYTF.

This chain uses TRBV2 with TRBJ1-3, with D maybe TRBD1 (5 bases). This CDR3 contains 15 residues. CDR1 and CDR2 from the germline V gene are SNHLY and FYNNEI. V was shortened by 7 bases and J by 2 bases, with 15 bases between the two germline ends. CDR3 sequence: CASTQGPRAGNTIYF. CDR3 sequence (DNA): TGTGCCAGCACCCAGGGTCCTCGCGCTGGAAACACCATATATTTT. The variable domain in full, completed from reference TRBV2 and TRBJ1-3, reads EPEVTQTPSHQVTQMGQEVILRCVPISNHLYFYWYRQILGQKVEFLVSFYNNEISEKSEIFDDQFSVERPDGSNFTLKIRSTKLEDSAMYFCASTQGPRAGNTIYFGEGSWLTVV.

This chain joins TRBV29-1 and TRBJ2-2, with D perhaps being TRBD1 or TRBD2 (5 bases each). The V end was cut by 0 bases, the J end by 5 bases, with 16 bases between. The CDR3 is 16 residues long. CDR1 and CDR2 (germline): SQVTM, ANQGSEA. As DNA, the CDR3 is TGCAGCGTTGAAGATCGAAGAGACAGAGGGACCGGGGAGCTGTTTTTT. Translating gives CSVEDRRDRGTGELFF.

The gene calls are TRBV4-1 and TRBJ2-1; D remains ambiguous. The V gene's germline CDR1 is MGHRA and CDR2 YSYEKL. Trimming pared 8 bases from V and 11 bases from J, leaving 13 bases between. The CDR3 has 11 amino acids. The CDR3 nucleotides are TGCGCCAGCCGAGGTAGGGAAAAGCAGTTCTTC. It is translated as CASRGREKQFF.

The rearrangement joins TRBV5-1 to TRBJ2-3; 11 bases agree with TRBD2. Unmatched junction bases numbered 9, after V lost 0 bases and J lost 6 bases. This CDR3 is built from 17 residues. Germline V gene data show CDR1 as SGHRS and CDR2 as YFSETQ. In nucleotides, the CDR3 is TGCGCCAGCAGCTTGGTAAGGACTAGCGGGTCCCTGGATACGCAGTATTTT. It codes for CASSLVRTSGSLDTQYF.

This chain joins TRBV5-6 and TRBJ2-5, with 8 bases matching TRBD1. In germline, CDR1 is SGHDT, CDR2 YYEEEE. The CDR3 totals 14 residues. V lost 0 bases and J lost 7; bases outside the gene matches: 5. This CDR3 reads CASSLGQGSRTQYF. The CDR3 bases are TGTGCCAGCAGCTTGGGACAGGGGAGCCGGACCCAGTACTTC.

A single count supports this clone. The chain couples TRBV3-1 (or the pseudogene TRBV3-2) to TRBJ2-7; D may be TRBD2 (7 bases). Germline loops: CDR1 LGHDT, CDR2 YNNKEL (reference sequence). V was clipped by 3 bases and J by 2 bases, with 14 bases between them. The length of the CDR3 is 15 residues. DNA for the CDR3: TGTGCCAGCAGCCATGGGGGGGGCGCCGCCTACGAGCAGTACTTC. Its translation: CASSHGGGAAYEQYF.

The rearrangement joins TRBV5-1 to TRBJ1-3, with unresolved D. From germline, CDR1 is SGHRS and CDR2 YFSETQ. The V end lost 3 bases, the J end lost 0 bases, and 10 bases lay between the germline ends. This CDR3 is 15 amino acids long. Here the CDR3 reads CASSSGHSSGNTIYF. In DNA form, the CDR3 reads TGCGCCAGCAGCTCGGGCCATAGCTCTGGAAACACCATATATTTT.

The chain links TRBV7-2 to TRBJ2-7; D is unresolved. Germline CDR1 SGHTA, CDR2 FQGNSA. With 5 bases removed from V and 2 bases from J, the gap between germline ends came to 16 bases. This CDR3 comprises 15 residues. This chain's CDR3 is CASSRWWERAYEQYF. The CDR3 nucleotides are TGTGCCAGCAGCCGGTGGTGGGAAAGGGCCTACGAGCAGTACTTC. Combining the CDR3 with reference TRBV7-2 and TRBJ2-7 gives the whole variable domain GAGVSQSPSNKVTEKGKDVELRCDPISGHTALYWYRQSLGQGLEFLIYFQGNSAPDKSGLPSDRFSAERTGGSVSTLTIQRTQQEDSAVYLCASSRWWERAYEQYFGPGTRLTVT.

The chain uses TRBV3-1 (or the pseudogene TRBV3-2) and TRBJ2-5; 12 positions agree with TRBD2. V lost 0 bases and J lost 4; bases outside the gene matches: 9. The CDR3 spans 18 residues. CDR1 and CDR2 (germline): LGHDT, YNNKEL (reference sequence). The CDR3 protein is CASSQDLRLAGEVETQYF. The CDR3 DNA sequence: TGTGCCAGCAGCCAAGATCTCAGACTAGCGGGAGAGGTAGAGACCCAGTACTTC.

V gene TRBV7-9 combines with J gene TRBJ1-4; D call uncertain. Germline loops: CDR1 SEHNR, CDR2 FQNEAQ (reference sequence). V gave up 5 bases and J gave up 8 bases, with 12 bases separating them. This CDR3 region has 13 residues. This CDR3 reads CASSVAQEEKLFF. CDR3 DNA: TGTGCCAGCAGCGTGGCCCAGGAGGAAAAACTGTTTTTT.

This chain links TRBV20-1 with TRBJ2-7; D gene unclear. The CDR3 has 14 residues. From germline, CDR1 is DFQATT and CDR2 SNEGSKA (reference sequence). The V end was cut by 3 bases, the J end by 2 bases, with 14 bases between. The CDR3 is CSASDSGTPYEQYF. The CDR3 DNA reads as TGCAGTGCTAGTGATTCGGGCACCCCCTACGAGCAGTACTTC.

The chain couples TRBV11-2 to TRBJ2-2; 13 bases line up with TRBD2. This CDR3 comprises 16 residues. Germline V gene data show CDR1 as SGHAT and CDR2 as FQNNGV. The trim removed 5 bases at V and 8 bases at J, leaving 8 bases unmatched. CDR3 sequence: CASSLGLAGVGGELFF. The CDR3 DNA reads as TGTGCCAGCAGCCTTGGACTAGCGGGAGTAGGAGGGGAGCTGTTTTTT.

This clone was counted between two and nine times. The chain joins TRBV7-8 to TRBJ2-7; D gene unclear. Trimming shortened V by 1 base and J by 4 bases, and 8 bases separated the two germline ends. The CDR3 length is 13 residues. Germline CDR1 and CDR2: SGHVS and FQNEAQ. CDR3 protein: CASSLGEVYEQYF. In nucleotides, the CDR3 is TGTGCCAGCAGCTTAGGTGAGGTGTACGAGCAGTACTTC.

The rearrangement uses TRBV3-1 (or the pseudogene TRBV3-2) and TRBJ1-4; tentative D call: TRBD1 (6 bases). Germline V gene data show CDR1 as LGHDT and CDR2 as YNNKEL (reference sequence). CDR3 length equals 15 residues. With 2 bases removed from V and 5 bases from J, the gap between germline ends came to 12 bases. The DNA for the CDR3 is TGTGCCAGCAGCCAAAACAGGGAGAGGAATGAAAAACTGTTTTTT. Its translation is CASSQNRERNEKLFF.